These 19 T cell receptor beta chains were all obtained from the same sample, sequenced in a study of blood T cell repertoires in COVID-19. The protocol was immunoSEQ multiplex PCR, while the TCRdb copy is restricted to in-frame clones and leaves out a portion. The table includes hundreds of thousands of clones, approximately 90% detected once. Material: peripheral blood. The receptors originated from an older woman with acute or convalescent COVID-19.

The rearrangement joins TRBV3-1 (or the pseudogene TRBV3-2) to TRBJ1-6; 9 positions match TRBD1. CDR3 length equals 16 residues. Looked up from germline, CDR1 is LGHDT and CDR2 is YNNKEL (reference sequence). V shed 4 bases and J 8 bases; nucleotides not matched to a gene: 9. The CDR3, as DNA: TGTGCCAGCAGCCCGGGACAGGGATCAAATCATTCACCCCTCCACTTT. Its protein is CASSPGQGSNHSPLHF.

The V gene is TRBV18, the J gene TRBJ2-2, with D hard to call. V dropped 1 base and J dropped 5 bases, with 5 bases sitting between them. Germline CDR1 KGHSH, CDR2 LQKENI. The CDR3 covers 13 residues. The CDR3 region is CASSPRETGELFF. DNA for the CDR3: TGTGCCAGCTCACCACGAGAGACCGGGGAGCTGTTTTTT.

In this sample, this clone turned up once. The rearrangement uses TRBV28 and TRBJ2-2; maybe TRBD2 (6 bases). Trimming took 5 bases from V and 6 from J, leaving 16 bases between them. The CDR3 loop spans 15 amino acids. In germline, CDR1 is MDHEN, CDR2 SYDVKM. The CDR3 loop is CASSTTGGWSGELFF. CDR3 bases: TGTGCCAGCAGTACGACCGGGGGTTGGTCCGGGGAGCTGTTTTTT.

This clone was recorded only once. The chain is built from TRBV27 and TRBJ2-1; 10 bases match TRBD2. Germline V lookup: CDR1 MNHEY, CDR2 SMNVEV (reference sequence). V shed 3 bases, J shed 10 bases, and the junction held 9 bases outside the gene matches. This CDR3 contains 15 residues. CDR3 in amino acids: CASSFSGLAGGEQFF. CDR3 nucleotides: TGTGCCAGCAGTTTTTCAGGTTTAGCGGGAGGAGAGCAGTTCTTC.

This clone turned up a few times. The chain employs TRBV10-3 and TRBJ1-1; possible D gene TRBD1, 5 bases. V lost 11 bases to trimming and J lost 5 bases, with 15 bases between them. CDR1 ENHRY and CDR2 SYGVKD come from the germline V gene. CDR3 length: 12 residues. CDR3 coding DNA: TGTGCCGCGGGGGAGGTGGGGACTGAAGCTTTCTTT. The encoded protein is CAAGEVGTEAFF.

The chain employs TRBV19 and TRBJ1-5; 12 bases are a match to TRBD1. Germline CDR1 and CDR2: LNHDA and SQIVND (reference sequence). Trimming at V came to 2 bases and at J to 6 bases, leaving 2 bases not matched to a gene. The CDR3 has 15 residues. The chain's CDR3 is CASSIWGQGAQPQHF. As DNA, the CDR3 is TGTGCCAGTAGTATATGGGGACAGGGGGCTCAGCCCCAGCATTTT.

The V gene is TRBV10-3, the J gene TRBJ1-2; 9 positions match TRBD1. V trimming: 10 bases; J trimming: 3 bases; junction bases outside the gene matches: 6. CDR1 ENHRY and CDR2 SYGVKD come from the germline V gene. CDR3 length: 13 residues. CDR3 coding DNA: TGTGCCACACAGGGGGCCGTCGACTATGGCTACACCTTC. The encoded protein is CATQGAVDYGYTF.

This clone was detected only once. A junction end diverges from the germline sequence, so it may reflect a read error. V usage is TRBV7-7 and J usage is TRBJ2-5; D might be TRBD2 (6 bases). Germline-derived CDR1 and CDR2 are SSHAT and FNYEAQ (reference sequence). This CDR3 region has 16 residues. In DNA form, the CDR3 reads TGTGCTAGCAGTAATTTGGGGACTCACACAAAAGAGACCCAGTACTTC. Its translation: CASSNLGTHTKETQYF.

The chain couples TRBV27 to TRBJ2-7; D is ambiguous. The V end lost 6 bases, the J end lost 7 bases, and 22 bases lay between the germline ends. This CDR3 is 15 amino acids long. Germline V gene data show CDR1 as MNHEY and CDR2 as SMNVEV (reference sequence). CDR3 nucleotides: TGTGCCAGCAGCCGTATCGAGGATTTGTCGAGGGAGCAGTACTTC. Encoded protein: CASSRIEDLSREQYF.

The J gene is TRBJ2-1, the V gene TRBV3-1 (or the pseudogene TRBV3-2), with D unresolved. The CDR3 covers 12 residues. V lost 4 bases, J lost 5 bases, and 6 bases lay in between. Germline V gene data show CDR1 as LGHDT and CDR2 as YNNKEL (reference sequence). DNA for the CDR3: TGTGCCAGCAGCCGAGTGGACAATGAGCAGTTCTTC. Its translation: CASSRVDNEQFF.

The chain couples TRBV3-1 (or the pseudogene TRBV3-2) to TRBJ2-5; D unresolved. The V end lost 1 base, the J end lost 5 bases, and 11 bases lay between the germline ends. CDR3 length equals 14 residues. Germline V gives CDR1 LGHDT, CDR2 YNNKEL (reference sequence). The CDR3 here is CASSQVPVRETQYF. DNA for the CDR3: TGTGCCAGCAGCCAAGTTCCCGTTCGGGAGACCCAGTACTTC.

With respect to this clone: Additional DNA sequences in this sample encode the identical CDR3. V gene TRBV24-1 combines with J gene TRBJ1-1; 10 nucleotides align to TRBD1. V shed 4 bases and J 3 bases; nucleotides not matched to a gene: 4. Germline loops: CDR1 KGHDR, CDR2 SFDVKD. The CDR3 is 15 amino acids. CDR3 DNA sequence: TGTGCCACCAGTGACCCCGGACAGGGGGACACTGAAGCTTTCTTT. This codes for CATSDPGQGDTEAFF.

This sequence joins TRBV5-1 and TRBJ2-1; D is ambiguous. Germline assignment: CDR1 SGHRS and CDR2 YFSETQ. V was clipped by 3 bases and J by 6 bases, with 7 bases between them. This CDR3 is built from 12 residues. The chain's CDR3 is CASSYNTNEQFF. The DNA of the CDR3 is TGCGCCAGCAGCTACAACACCAATGAGCAGTTCTTC.

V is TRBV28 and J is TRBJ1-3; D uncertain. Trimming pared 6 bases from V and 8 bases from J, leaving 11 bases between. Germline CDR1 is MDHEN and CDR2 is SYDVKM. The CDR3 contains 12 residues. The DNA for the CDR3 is TGTGCCAGCAGCGGAGGGTGGGACACCATATATTTT. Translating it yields CASSGGWDTIYF.

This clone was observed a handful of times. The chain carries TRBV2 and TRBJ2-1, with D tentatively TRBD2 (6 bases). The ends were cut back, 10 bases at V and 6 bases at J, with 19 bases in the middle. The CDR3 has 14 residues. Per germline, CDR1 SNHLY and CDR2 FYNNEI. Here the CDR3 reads CAMPRRDSSNEQFF. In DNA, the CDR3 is TGTGCCATGCCCCGTAGGGACTCCAGCAATGAGCAGTTCTTC.

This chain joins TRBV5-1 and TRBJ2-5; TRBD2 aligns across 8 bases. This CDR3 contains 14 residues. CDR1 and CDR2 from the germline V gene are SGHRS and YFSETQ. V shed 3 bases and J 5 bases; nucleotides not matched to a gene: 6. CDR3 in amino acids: CASSYSGGPETQYF. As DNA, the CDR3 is TGCGCCAGCAGCTATTCGGGGGGGCCCGAGACCCAGTACTTC.

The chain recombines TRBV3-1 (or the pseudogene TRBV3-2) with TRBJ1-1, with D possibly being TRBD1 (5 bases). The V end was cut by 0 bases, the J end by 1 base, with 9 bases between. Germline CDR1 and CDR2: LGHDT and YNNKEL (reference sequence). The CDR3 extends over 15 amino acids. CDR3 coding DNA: TGTGCCAGCAGCCAAGATTCCCAGGGGAACACTGAAGCTTTCTTT. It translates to CASSQDSQGNTEAFF.

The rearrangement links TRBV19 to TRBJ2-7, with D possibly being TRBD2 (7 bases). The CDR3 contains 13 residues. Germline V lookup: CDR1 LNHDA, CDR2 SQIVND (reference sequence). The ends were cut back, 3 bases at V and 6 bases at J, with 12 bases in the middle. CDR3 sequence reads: CASSIQGRGEQYF. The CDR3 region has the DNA TGTGCCAGTAGTATCCAGGGGAGGGGCGAGCAGTACTTC.

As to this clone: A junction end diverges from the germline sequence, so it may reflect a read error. CDR3 nucleotide sequence: TGTGCCAGCAGGGAAGCGGGAGGGATAGATACGCAGTATTTT. Amino acids: CASREAGGIDTQYF. The chain uses TRBV2 and TRBJ2-3; 10 bases align to TRBD2. Germline-derived CDR1 and CDR2 are SNHLY and FYNNEI. This CDR3 has 14 residues.